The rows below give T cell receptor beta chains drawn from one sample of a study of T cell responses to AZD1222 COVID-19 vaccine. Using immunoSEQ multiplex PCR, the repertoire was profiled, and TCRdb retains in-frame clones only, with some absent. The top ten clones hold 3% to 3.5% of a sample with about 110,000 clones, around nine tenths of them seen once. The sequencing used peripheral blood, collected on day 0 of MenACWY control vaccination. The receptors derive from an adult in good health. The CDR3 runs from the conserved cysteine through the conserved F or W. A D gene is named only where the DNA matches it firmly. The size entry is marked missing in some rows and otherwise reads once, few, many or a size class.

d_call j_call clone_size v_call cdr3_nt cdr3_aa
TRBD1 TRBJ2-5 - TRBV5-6 TGTGCCAGCAGCTTGGATCAGGGGGTAGAGACCCAGTACTTC CASSLDQGVETQYF
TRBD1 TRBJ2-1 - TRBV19 TGTGCCAGTAGTATGCAGGACAGGGAAAATGAGCAGTTCTTC CASSMQDRENEQFF
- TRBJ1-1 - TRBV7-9 TGTGCCAGCAGCCCTTCGGGATTCGGGGCTTTCTTT CASSPSGFGAFF
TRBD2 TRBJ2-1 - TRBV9 TGTGCCAGCAGCTCGAGCGGGGGTAGCCTCAATGAGCAGTTCTTC CASSSSGGSLNEQFF
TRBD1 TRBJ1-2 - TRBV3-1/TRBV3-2 TGTGCCAGCAGCTCCCGGGACAGGGAAAATGGCTACACCTTC CASSSRDRENGYTF
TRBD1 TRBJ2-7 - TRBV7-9 TGTGCCAGCAGTCGGCAGGGGGTCTCCTACGAGCAGTACTTC CASSRQGVSYEQYF
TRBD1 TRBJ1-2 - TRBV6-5 TGTGCCAGCAGTTACACAGGGGATCGCTATGGCTACACCTTC CASSYTGDRYGYTF
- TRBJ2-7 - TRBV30 TGTGCCTGGAGTTCCGCCAGGGTATTATCCCTAGGCGAGCAGTACTTC CAWSSARVLSLGEQYF
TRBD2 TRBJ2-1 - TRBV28 TGTGCCAGCAGCCCTAGACTAGCGGGGGCCCCGCCAAACAATGAGCAGTTCTTC CASSPRLAGAPPNNEQFF
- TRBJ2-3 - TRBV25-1 TGTGCCAGCAGTGAGACTAGTGAAGATACGCAGTATTTT CASSETSEDTQYF
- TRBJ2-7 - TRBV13 TGTGCCAGCAGCTTAACCACTATGGGGACCGCTGACTCCTACGAGCAGTACTTC CASSLTTMGTADSYEQYF
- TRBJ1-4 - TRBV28 TGTGCCAGCAGAGACTCCCACGGAAATAATGAAAAACTGTTTTTT CASRDSHGNNEKLFF
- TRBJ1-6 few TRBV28 TGTGCCAGCAGTGAAGGGGGGGGTTGGTATAATTCACCCCTCCACTTT CASSEGGGWYNSPLHF
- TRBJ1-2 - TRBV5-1 TGCGCCAGCAGCCTAACAGAGGGAGGCTACACCTTC CASSLTEGGYTF
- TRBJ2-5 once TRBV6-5 TGTGCCAGCAGTTACCGCGCTCACCAAGAGACCCAGTACTTC CASSYRAHQETQYF
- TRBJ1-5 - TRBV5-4 TGTGCCAGCAGCTTGGGGCAGGACAATCAGCCCCAGCATTTT CASSLGQDNQPQHF
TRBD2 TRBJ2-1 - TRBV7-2 TGTGCCAGCAGCTTAGCGCTTCAGCGGGGGAGTGAGCAGTTCTTC CASSLALQRGSEQFF
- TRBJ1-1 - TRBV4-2 TGTGCCAGCAGCCCACCAGGGAGAGCAGAAGCTTTCTTT CASSPPGRAEAFF
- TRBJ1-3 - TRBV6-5 TGTGCCAGCAGGGGGGACCTCTCTGGAAACACCATATATTTT CASRGDLSGNTIYF
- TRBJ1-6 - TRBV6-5 TGTGCCAGCAGTTCGGGTTACTATAATTCACCCCTCCACTTT CASSSGYYNSPLHF
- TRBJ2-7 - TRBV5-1 TGCGCCAGCAGCTTCCTTGGGAGCTACGAGCAGTACTTC CASSFLGSYEQYF
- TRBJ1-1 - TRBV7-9 TGTGCCAGCAGCTTCCCCCCCCGGGGGGTCGCTGAAGCTTTCTTT CASSFPPRGVAEAFF
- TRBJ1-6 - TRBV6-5 TGTGCCAGCACCAGACAGGTCTCTAATTCACCCCTCCACTTT CASTRQVSNSPLHF
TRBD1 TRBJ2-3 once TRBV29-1 TGCAGCGTTGATGACAGGGGGCAAGATACGCAGTATTTT CSVDDRGQDTQYF